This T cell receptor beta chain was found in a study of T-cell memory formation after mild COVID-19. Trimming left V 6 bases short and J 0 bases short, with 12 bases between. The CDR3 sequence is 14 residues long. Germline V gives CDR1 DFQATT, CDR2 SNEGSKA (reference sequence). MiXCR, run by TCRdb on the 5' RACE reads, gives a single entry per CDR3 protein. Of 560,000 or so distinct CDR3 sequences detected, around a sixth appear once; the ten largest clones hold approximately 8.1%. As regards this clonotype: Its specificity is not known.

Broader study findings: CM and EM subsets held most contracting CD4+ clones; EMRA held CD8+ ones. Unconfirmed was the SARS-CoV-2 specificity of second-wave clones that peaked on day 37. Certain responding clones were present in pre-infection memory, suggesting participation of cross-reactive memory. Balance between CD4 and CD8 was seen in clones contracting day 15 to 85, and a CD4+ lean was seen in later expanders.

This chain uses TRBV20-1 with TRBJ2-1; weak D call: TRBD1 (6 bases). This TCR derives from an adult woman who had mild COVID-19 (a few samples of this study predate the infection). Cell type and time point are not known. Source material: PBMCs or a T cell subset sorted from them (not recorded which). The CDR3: CSASDRSSYNEQFF. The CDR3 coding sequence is TGCAGTGCATCGGACAGAAGCTCCTACAATGAGCAGTTCTTC.